This T cell receptor (beta chain) came from a study of cytomegalovirus exposure and HLA in healthy donors. Findings and caveats of the study: Later findings reportedly placed an Asian-associated ancestry cluster below the 666-donor mean for N-insertions. Available immune exposure information was restricted to CMV serostatus only. Usually a TCR sequence was rare, but some public TCRs were found in many donors.

PCR used 60 Vbeta primers and 13 Jbeta primers. Profiling relied on immunoSEQ multiplex PCR, and the TCRdb table lists in-frame clones only, not all of them. This table has approximately 150,000 clones, roughly 77% appearing once. On this clone: Its target is not known.

Germline V gene lookup returns CDR1 SGHTA and CDR2 FQGNSA. The CDR3 totals 14 residues. The source of this sequence is a man aged 25-45 years in good health and CMV-seropositive. The chain uses TRBV7-2 and TRBJ2-1, with 12 nucleotides matching TRBD2. The sequenced sample consisted of PBMCs. The DNA for the CDR3 is TGTGCTACCGAACGACTAGCGGGGGTAATTGAGCAGTTCTTC. This translates into CATERLAGVIEQFF.